The 2 T cell receptor beta chains reported below all come from one sample, sequenced in a study of type 1 regulatory T cells. Each CDR3 protein is one row after TCRdb ran MiXCR on the reads. The repertoire holds about 42,000 distinct CDR3 sequences, with roughly an eighth as singletons. These receptors lack a known antigen. Material: cultured non-Tr1 T cells, either the whole culture or a sorted T cell fraction (not recorded which). The receptors were gathered from a human donor in good health.

This clonotype was seen a handful of times. This chain links TRBV29-1 with TRBJ2-5, with D possibly matching TRBD1 (6 bases). CDR3 length: 14 residues. Trimming stripped 3 bases from V and 5 bases from J, with 16 bases between. Germline-derived CDR1 and CDR2 are SQVTM and ANQGSEA. In nucleotides, the CDR3 is TGCAGCGTTGATTTGGCAGGTCAGGGGGAGACCCAGTACTTC. It translates to CSVDLAGQGETQYF.

The chain couples TRBV12-3 or TRBV12-4 to TRBJ2-5, with D perhaps TRBD1 (6 bases). The length of the CDR3 is 13 residues. V was cut by 6 bases and J by 2 bases, with 10 bases left in between. CDR3 in amino acids: CASSWTVQETQYF. The CDR3 DNA follows: TGTGCCAGCAGCTGGACAGTTCAAGAGACCCAGTACTTC.